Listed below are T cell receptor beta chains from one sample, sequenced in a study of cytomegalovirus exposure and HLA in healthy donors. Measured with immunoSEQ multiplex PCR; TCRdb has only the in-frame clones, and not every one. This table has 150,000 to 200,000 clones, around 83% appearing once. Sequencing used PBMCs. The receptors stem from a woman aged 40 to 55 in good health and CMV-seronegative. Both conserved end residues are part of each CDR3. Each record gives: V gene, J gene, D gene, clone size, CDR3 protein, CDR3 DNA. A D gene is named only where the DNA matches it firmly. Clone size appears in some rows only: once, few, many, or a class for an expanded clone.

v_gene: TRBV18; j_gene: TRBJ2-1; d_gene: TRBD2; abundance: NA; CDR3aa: CASSPGLAGGEQFF; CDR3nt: TGTGCCAGCTCACCGGGACTAGCGGGAGGTGAGCAGTTCTTC
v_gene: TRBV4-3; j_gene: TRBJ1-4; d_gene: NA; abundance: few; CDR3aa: CASSQETGKNEKLFF; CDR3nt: TGCGCCAGCAGCCAAGAAACAGGCAAGAATGAAAAACTGTTTTTT
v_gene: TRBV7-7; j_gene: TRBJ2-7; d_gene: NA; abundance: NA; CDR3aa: CASSKQSSYEQYF; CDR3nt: TGTGCCAGCAGCAAACAAAGCTCCTACGAGCAGTACTTC
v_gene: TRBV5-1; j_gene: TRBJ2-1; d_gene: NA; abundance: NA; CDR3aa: CASSLLGGVNEQFF; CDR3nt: TGCGCCAGCAGCTTGCTAGGGGGTGTCAATGAGCAGTTCTTC
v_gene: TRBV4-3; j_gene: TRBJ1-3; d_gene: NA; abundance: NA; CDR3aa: CASSQPGLRSGNTIYF; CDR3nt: TGCGCCAGCAGCCAACCAGGGCTGCGATCCGGAAACACCATATATTTT
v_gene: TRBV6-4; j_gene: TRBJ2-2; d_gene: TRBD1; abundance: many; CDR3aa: CASSGTGSTGELFF; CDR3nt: TGTGCCAGCAGTGGGACAGGGAGCACCGGGGAGCTGTTTTTT
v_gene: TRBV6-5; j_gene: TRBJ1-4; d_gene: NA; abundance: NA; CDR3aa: CASSSQGIEKLFF; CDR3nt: TGTGCCAGCAGTTCTCAGGGTATTGAAAAACTGTTTTTT
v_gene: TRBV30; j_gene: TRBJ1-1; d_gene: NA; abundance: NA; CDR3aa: CAFQAESPPEAFF; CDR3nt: TGTGCCTTTCAAGCTGAGTCACCCCCTGAAGCTTTCTTT
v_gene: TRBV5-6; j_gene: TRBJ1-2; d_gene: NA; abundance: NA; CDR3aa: CASSLVTGGTGYTF; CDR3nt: TGTGCCAGCAGCTTGGTAACAGGAGGGACCGGCTACACCTTC
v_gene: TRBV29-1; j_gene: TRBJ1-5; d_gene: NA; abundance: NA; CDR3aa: CSVEVGGGNQPQHF; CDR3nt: TGCAGCGTTGAAGTAGGAGGGGGCAATCAGCCCCAGCATTTT
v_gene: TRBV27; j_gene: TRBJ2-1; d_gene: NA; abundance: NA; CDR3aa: CASSLLFRDYEQFF; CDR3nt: TGTGCCAGCAGTTTATTATTCAGGGACTATGAGCAGTTCTTC
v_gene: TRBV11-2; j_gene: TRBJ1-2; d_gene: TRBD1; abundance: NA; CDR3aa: CASSSSSTSTGRGYTF; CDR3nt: TGTGCCAGCAGCTCCTCCTCCACTTCGACAGGGAGGGGCTACACCTTC
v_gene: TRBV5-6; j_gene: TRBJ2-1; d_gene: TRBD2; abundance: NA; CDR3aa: CASSSGSGIRNEQFF; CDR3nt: TGTGCCAGCAGCTCTGGGAGCGGGATAAGAAATGAGCAGTTCTTC